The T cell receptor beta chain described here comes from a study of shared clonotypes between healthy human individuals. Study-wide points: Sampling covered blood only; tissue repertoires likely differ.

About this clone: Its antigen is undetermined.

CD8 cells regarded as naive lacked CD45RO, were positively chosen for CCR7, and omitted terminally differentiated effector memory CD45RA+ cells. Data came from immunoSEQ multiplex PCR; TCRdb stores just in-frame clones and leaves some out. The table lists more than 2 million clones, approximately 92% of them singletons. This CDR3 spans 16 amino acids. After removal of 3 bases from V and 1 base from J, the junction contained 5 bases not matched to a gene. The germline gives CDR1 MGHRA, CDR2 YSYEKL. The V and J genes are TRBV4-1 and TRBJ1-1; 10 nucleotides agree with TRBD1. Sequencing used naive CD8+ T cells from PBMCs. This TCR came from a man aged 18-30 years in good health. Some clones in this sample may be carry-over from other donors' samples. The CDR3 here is CASSQDDRGQNTEAFF. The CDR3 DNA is TGCGCCAGCAGCCAGGATGACAGGGGGCAGAACACTGAAGCTTTCTTT.